Listed below are T cell receptor beta chains from one sample, sequenced in a study of blood T cell repertoires in COVID-19. Generated by immunoSEQ multiplex PCR, the TCRdb table keeps only in-frame clones and is missing some. Of 200,000 to 250,000 clones in the sample, over 75% were seen once. Sample: peripheral blood. Receptors originate from a human donor in a cohort sampled during active COVID-19. Each CDR3 is given with its conserved first and last residue. The order of the fields is J gene, clone size, D gene, V gene, CDR3 protein, CDR3 DNA. A D gene is named only where the DNA matches it firmly. A row's size may be missing; if present it is once, few, many or a size class.

j_gene: TRBJ2-1
abundance: NA
d_gene: NA
v_gene: TRBV5-8
CDR3aa: CASSLSGSPGPLGNEQFF
CDR3nt: TGTGCCAGCAGCCTCTCGGGGTCCCCGGGCCCCCTCGGTAATGAGCAGTTCTTC

j_gene: TRBJ1-6
abundance: NA
d_gene: NA
v_gene: TRBV11-3
CDR3aa: CASSLDQNSPLHF
CDR3nt: TGTGCCAGCAGCTTAGATCAGAATTCACCCCTCCACTTT

j_gene: TRBJ2-3
abundance: few
d_gene: NA
v_gene: TRBV7-3
CDR3aa: CASSLGWSPDTQYF
CDR3nt: TGTGCCAGCAGCTTAGGTTGGAGTCCAGATACGCAGTATTTT

j_gene: TRBJ2-2
abundance: NA
d_gene: NA
v_gene: TRBV7-9
CDR3aa: CASSPGISRTGELFF
CDR3nt: TGTGCCAGCAGCCCCGGGATCAGCAGGACCGGGGAGCTGTTTTTT

j_gene: TRBJ2-3
abundance: NA
d_gene: NA
v_gene: TRBV12-3/TRBV12-4
CDR3aa: CATRGQLTDTQYF
CDR3nt: TGTGCCACCCGCGGACAGCTCACAGATACGCAGTATTTT

j_gene: TRBJ1-2
abundance: once
d_gene: NA
v_gene: TRBV11-2
CDR3aa: CASSSIRELRGGYTF
CDR3nt: TGTGCCAGCAGCTCCATCCGGGAGCTAAGAGGTGGCTACACCTTC

j_gene: TRBJ2-3
abundance: NA
d_gene: TRBD1
v_gene: TRBV28
CDR3aa: CASITRTGGNTQYF
CDR3nt: TGTGCCAGCATCACCCGGACAGGTGGCAATACGCAGTATTTT

j_gene: TRBJ1-6
abundance: NA
d_gene: NA
v_gene: TRBV27
CDR3aa: CASSLEDSSPLHF
CDR3nt: TGTGCCAGCAGTTTGGAGGACAGTTCACCCCTCCACTTT

j_gene: TRBJ2-3
abundance: few
d_gene: NA
v_gene: TRBV21-1
CDR3aa: CASTYRSLTDTQYF
CDR3nt: TGTGCCAGCACCTACAGGTCTCTCACAGATACGCAGTATTTT

j_gene: TRBJ2-4
abundance: NA
d_gene: NA
v_gene: TRBV5-1
CDR3aa: CASNRGFEDIQYF
CDR3nt: TGCGCCAGCAACCGGGGATTCGAGGACATTCAGTACTTC

j_gene: TRBJ2-1
abundance: NA
d_gene: TRBD1
v_gene: TRBV7-7
CDR3aa: CASSSSLDRGSYNEQFF
CDR3nt: TGTGCTAGCAGCTCATCCTTGGACAGGGGGTCCTACAATGAGCAGTTCTTC

j_gene: TRBJ1-2
abundance: NA
d_gene: NA
v_gene: TRBV9
CDR3aa: CASSVRGSYGYTF
CDR3nt: TGTGCCAGCAGCGTAAGGGGGAGCTATGGCTACACCTTC

j_gene: TRBJ1-2
abundance: NA
d_gene: NA
v_gene: TRBV18
CDR3aa: CASSEGVNYGYTF
CDR3nt: TGTGCCAGCTCAGAAGGGGTTAACTATGGCTACACCTTC

j_gene: TRBJ2-3
abundance: NA
d_gene: TRBD2
v_gene: TRBV6-1
CDR3aa: CASSERLAGTDTQYF
CDR3nt: TGTGCCAGCAGTGAACGGCTAGCGGGGACAGATACGCAGTATTTT

j_gene: TRBJ2-3
abundance: few
d_gene: NA
v_gene: TRBV9
CDR3aa: CASSVTGMPTDTQYF
CDR3nt: TGTGCCAGCAGCGTCACCGGGATGCCCACAGATACGCAGTATTTT

j_gene: TRBJ1-3
abundance: NA
d_gene: NA
v_gene: TRBV11-1
CDR3aa: CVSSLSGTTSGNTIYF
CDR3nt: TGTGTCAGCAGCTTATCCGGGACAACCTCTGGAAACACCATATATTTT

j_gene: TRBJ2-3
abundance: NA
d_gene: TRBD2
v_gene: TRBV19
CDR3aa: CASSTTGTSGFSDTQYF
CDR3nt: TGTGCCAGTAGTACCACCGGGACTAGCGGGTTCTCAGATACGCAGTATTTT

j_gene: TRBJ1-4
abundance: NA
d_gene: NA
v_gene: TRBV5-1
CDR3aa: CASSLAGGEANEKLFF
CDR3nt: TGCGCCAGCAGCTTGGCGGGTGGAGAGGCTAATGAAAAACTGTTTTTT

j_gene: TRBJ2-7
abundance: once
d_gene: NA
v_gene: TRBV19
CDR3aa: CASSIGDSTYEQYF
CDR3nt: TGTGCCAGTAGTATAGGTGACAGCACCTACGAGCAGTACTTC

j_gene: TRBJ2-5
abundance: NA
d_gene: TRBD2
v_gene: TRBV25-1
CDR3aa: CASSRRLAGGETQYF
CDR3nt: TGTGCCAGCAGCAGGCGGCTAGCGGGAGGAGAGACCCAGTACTTC

j_gene: TRBJ1-2
abundance: NA
d_gene: NA
v_gene: TRBV28
CDR3aa: CASRRQGNYGYTF
CDR3nt: TGTGCCAGCAGGCGTCAGGGTAACTATGGCTACACCTTC

j_gene: TRBJ2-5
abundance: NA
d_gene: NA
v_gene: TRBV7-9
CDR3aa: CASSLWAPGKETQYF
CDR3nt: TGTGCCAGCAGCTTATGGGCCCCAGGGAAAGAGACCCAGTACTTC

j_gene: TRBJ1-5
abundance: NA
d_gene: NA
v_gene: TRBV6-5
CDR3aa: CASSYSAASNQPQHF
CDR3nt: TGTGCCAGCAGTTACTCGGCCGCTTCCAATCAGCCCCAGCATTTT

j_gene: TRBJ1-6
abundance: NA
d_gene: NA
v_gene: TRBV7-2
CDR3aa: CASSSERASGTYNSPLHF
CDR3nt: TGTGCCAGCAGCTCCGAACGGGCCTCCGGGACCTATAATTCACCCCTCCACTTT

j_gene: TRBJ1-5
abundance: NA
d_gene: NA
v_gene: TRBV3-1/TRBV3-2
CDR3aa: CASSQDIEGNQPQHF
CDR3nt: TGTGCCAGCAGCCAAGATATAGAGGGCAATCAGCCCCAGCATTTT

j_gene: TRBJ2-7
abundance: NA
d_gene: NA
v_gene: TRBV28
CDR3aa: CASSLLTAYEQYF
CDR3nt: TGTGCCAGCAGTCTACTGACAGCCTACGAGCAGTACTTC

j_gene: TRBJ2-1
abundance: once
d_gene: NA
v_gene: TRBV6-5
CDR3aa: CASSSRRAFF
CDR3nt: TGTGCCAGCAGTTCGAGGCGGGCGTTCTTC

j_gene: TRBJ2-7
abundance: NA
d_gene: NA
v_gene: TRBV28
CDR3aa: CASTPPHEASHYEQYF
CDR3nt: TGTGCCAGCACCCCCCCGCACGAGGCTAGTCACTACGAGCAGTACTTC

j_gene: TRBJ1-2
abundance: NA
d_gene: NA
v_gene: TRBV7-2
CDR3aa: CASSLRGGAFNYGYTF
CDR3nt: TGTGCCAGCAGCTTGAGAGGGGGTGCTTTTAACTATGGCTACACCTTC

j_gene: TRBJ1-2
abundance: NA
d_gene: NA
v_gene: TRBV21-1
CDR3aa: CASSTLDRGYGYTF
CDR3nt: TGTGCCAGCAGCACACTGGACAGGGGGTATGGCTACACCTTC

j_gene: TRBJ2-1
abundance: NA
d_gene: NA
v_gene: TRBV25-1
CDR3aa: CASSAVNEQFF
CDR3nt: TGTGCCAGCAGTGCGGTCAATGAGCAGTTCTTC

j_gene: TRBJ2-2
abundance: NA
d_gene: TRBD2
v_gene: TRBV5-1
CDR3aa: CASSKQGIILAGNTGELFF
CDR3nt: TGCGCCAGCAGCAAACAGGGTATAATCCTAGCGGGAAACACCGGGGAGCTGTTTTTT

j_gene: TRBJ1-2
abundance: NA
d_gene: TRBD1
v_gene: TRBV19
CDR3aa: CASSIGQGEGYTF
CDR3nt: TGTGCCAGTAGTATCGGACAGGGGGAAGGCTACACCTTC

j_gene: TRBJ1-2
abundance: NA
d_gene: NA
v_gene: TRBV28
CDR3aa: CASSRVTGYGYTF
CDR3nt: TGTGCCAGCAGTCGGGTTACAGGGTATGGCTACACCTTC

j_gene: TRBJ1-3
abundance: NA
d_gene: TRBD1
v_gene: TRBV27
CDR3aa: CASSAGGWGNTIYF
CDR3nt: TGTGCCAGCAGCGCAGGGGGCTGGGGAAACACCATATATTTT